The clone carrying this T cell receptor beta chain came up many times. Unique molecular identifiers featured in how the TCRbeta library was prepared. Each CDR3 protein gets one entry after TCRdb re-called the PCR reads with MiXCR. The top ten clones hold roughly 2.5% of a sample with around 370,000 distinct CDR3 sequences, approximately 10% of them seen once. The data were taken from a study of T-cell reconstitution after alpha-beta-depleted transplantation in children. Trimming pared 5 bases from V and 1 base from J, leaving 14 bases between. The CDR3 length is 15 residues. Germline CDR1 is SEHNR and CDR2 is FQNEAQ (reference sequence).

The V call is TRBV7-9, the J call TRBJ1-1; D might be TRBD1 (5 bases). Sequencing was performed on PBMCs from the stem cell graft donor, taken from the stem cell graft. This receptor was taken from a human donor who donated a stem cell graft to a child with acute lymphoblastic leukemia. CDR3 residues: CASSLGVGGNTEAFF. The CDR3 region has the DNA TGTGCCAGCAGCCTAGGGGTCGGGGGGAACACTGAAGCTTTCTTT. The full variable domain, completed using reference TRBV7-9 and TRBJ1-1, is DTGVSQNPRHKITKRGQNVTFRCDPISEHNRLYWYRQTLGQGPEFLTYFQNEAQLEKSRLLSDRFSAERPKGSFSTLEIQRTEQGDSAMYLCASSLGVGGNTEAFFGQGTRLTVV.